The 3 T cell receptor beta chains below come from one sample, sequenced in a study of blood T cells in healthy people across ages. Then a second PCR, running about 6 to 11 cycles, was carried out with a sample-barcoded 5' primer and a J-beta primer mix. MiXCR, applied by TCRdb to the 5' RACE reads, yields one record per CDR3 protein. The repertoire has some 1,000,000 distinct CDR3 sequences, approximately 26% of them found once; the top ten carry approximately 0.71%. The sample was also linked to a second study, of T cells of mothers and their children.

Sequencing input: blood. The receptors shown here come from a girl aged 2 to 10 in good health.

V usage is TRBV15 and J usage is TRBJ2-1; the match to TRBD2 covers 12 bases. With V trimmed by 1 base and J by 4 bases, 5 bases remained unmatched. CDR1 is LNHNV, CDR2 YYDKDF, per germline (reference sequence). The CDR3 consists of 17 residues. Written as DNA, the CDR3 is TGTGCCACCAGCAGAGGACTAGCGGGAGTTGCTTACAATGAGCAGTTCTTC. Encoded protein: CATSRGLAGVAYNEQFF.

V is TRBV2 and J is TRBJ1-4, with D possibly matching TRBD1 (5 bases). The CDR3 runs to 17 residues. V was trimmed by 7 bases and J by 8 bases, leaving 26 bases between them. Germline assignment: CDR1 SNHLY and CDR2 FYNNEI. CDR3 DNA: TGTGCCAGCACGTACTCCATTCCCGGCCAAAAGGGGGAAAAACTGTTTTTT. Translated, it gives CASTYSIPGQKGEKLFF.

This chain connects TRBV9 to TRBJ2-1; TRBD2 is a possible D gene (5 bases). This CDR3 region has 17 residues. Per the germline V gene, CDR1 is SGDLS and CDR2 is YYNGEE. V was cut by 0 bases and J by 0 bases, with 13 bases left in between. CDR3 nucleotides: TGTGCCAGCAGCGTAGACTCGGAGCGGAGCTCCTACAATGAGCAGTTCTTC. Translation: CASSVDSERSSYNEQFF.